This TCR beta chain was observed in a study of cytomegalovirus exposure and HLA in healthy donors. Study results and caveats: The authors enumerated around 150 TCR beta chains as linked to cytomegalovirus. Reportedly, diagnosis of cytomegalovirus status by the classifier showed high specificity and sensitivity.

Donors came from a validation cohort of approximately 110 subjects, distinct from the first 666-subject cohort. Only in-frame clones appear in the TCRdb table, and some are missing; sequencing was by immunoSEQ multiplex PCR. This table has some 98,000 clones, around 88% appearing once. There are a few counts of this clone. Antigen specificity is unknown. The germline V gene encodes CDR1 MDHEN and CDR2 SYDVKM. V shed 8 bases and J 3 bases; nucleotides not matched to a gene: 4. This CDR3 is built from 13 residues. Sequenced: PBMCs. The receptor's source is a woman aged 25-40 years in good health and CMV-seronegative. This chain links TRBV28 with TRBJ1-5; 7 nucleotides match TRBD1. The CDR3 DNA is TGTGCCAGCCGAGACAGGGACAATCAGCCCCAGCATTTT. Translating it yields CASRDRDNQPQHF.